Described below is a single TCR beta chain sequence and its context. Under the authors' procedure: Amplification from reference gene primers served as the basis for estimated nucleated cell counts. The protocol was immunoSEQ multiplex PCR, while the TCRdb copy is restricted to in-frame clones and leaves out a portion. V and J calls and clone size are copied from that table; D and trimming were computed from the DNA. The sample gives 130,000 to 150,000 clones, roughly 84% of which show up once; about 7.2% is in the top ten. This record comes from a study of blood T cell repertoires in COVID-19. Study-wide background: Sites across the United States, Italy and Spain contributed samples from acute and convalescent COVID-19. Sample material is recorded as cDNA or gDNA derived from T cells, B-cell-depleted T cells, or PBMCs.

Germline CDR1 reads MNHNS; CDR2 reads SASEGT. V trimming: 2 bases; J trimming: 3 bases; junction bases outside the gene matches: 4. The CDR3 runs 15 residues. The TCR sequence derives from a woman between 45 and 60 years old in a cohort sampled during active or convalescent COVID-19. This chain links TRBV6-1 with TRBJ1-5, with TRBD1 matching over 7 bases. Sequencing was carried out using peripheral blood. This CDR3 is CASSERQGDNQPQHF. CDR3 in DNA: TGTGCCAGCAGTGAACGACAGGGCGACAATCAGCCCCAGCATTTT.